The clone carrying this T cell receptor beta chain has at least ten counts. The CDR3 runs to 13 residues. The V gene lost 0 bases and the J gene lost 6 bases, with 6 bases spanning the gap. Germline V gene lookup returns CDR1 SGHAT and CDR2 FQNNGV. The data derive from a study of human T cells and chemical hapten exposure. Study-level information: Small differences in pooled library volume mainly drove the variation in TCR yields per sample.

Noted time point: patch test 1, 2 weeks after DPC sensitization. As for treatment: therapeutic diphenylcyclopropenone sensitization with weekly scalp DPC. Total RNA extraction was carried out from unfractionated whole blood. TCRdb used MiXCR to reprocess the RACE reads, holding one entry per CDR3 protein. This sample yields 150,000 to 200,000 distinct CDR3 sequences, of which around 13% are seen a single time; 1.7% belongs to the top ten. This receptor was obtained from a woman in her 30s with alopecia areata. Some clones in this sample may be carry-over from other donors' samples. The chain links TRBV11-2 to TRBJ1-5; D gene unclear. Sequenced here: whole blood, sampled in connection with sensitization to the hapten diphenylcyclopropenone (DPC). CDR3: CASSLDQIQPQHF. The CDR3 nucleotides are TGTGCCAGCAGCTTAGATCAGATTCAGCCCCAGCATTTT.